This record covers a single T cell receptor (beta chain). Its antigen remains unknown. UMI-labeled TRB cDNA libraries were prepared by 5' RACE. TCRdb reprocessed the 5' RACE reads, with one entry per CDR3 protein and no DNA. The sample table includes 55,000 to 75,000 distinct CDR3 sequences. This entry belongs to a study of CXCR3-negative and CXCR3-positive naive CD8 T cells. A CD45RO-CCR7+CD27+CD95- phenotype identified naive CD8+ T cells. Study-level points and caveats: Much lower diversity was found in memory CD8+ cells, while both naive subsets had comparably high diversity. Memory cells diverged, while naive CXCR3-positive and CXCR3-negative cells had similar TRBV-TRBJ usage. CXCR3-expressing naive cells carried TRB CDR3s more hydrophobic than those of CXCR3-negative naive cells.

The sequence was obtained from a human donor in good health. Some clones in this sample may be carry-over from other donors' samples. Material: naive CXCR3+ CD8+ T cells from blood. Specified subset: CD45RO-CCR7+CD27+CD95- naive CD8+ T cells expressing CXCR3 (TNR3+).

The CDR3 loop is CASSQVRTAPDEAFF. The V and J genes are TRBV4-3 and TRBJ1-1; TCRdb selects TRBD1, and the lack of DNA leaves this call unchecked. The CDR3 is made up of 15 amino acids. The V gene's germline CDR1 is LGHNA and CDR2 YSLEER.